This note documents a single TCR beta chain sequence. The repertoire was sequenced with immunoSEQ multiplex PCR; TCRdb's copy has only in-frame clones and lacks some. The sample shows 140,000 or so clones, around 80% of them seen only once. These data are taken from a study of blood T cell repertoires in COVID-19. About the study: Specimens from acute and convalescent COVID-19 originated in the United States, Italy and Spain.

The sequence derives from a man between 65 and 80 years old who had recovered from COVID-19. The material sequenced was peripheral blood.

CDR3 amino acids: CASEDRITDTQYF. CDR3 bases: TGTGCCAGCGAGGACAGAATCACAGATACGCAGTATTTT. V is TRBV27 and J is TRBJ2-3; a weak D match, TRBD1 (6 bases). The CDR3 length is 13 residues. Germline V CDR1 and CDR2: MNHEY, SMNVEV (reference sequence). V was shortened by 8 bases and J by 2 bases, with 11 bases between the two germline ends.